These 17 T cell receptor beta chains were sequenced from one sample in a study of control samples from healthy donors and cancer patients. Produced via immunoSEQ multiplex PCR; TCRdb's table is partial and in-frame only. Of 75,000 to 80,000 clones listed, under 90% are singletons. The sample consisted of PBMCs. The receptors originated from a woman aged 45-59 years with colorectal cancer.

The CDR3 region is CASSQEGTSYNSPLHF. The CDR3, as DNA: TGTGCCAGCAGCCAAGAGGGGACCAGCTATAATTCACCCCTCCACTTT. The chain links TRBV3-1 (or the pseudogene TRBV3-2) to TRBJ1-6; TRBD1 is a possible D gene (5 bases). The CDR3 is made up of 16 amino acids. CDR1 and CDR2 from the germline V gene are LGHDT and YNNKEL (reference sequence). V lost 0 bases, J lost 3 bases, and 9 bases lay in between.

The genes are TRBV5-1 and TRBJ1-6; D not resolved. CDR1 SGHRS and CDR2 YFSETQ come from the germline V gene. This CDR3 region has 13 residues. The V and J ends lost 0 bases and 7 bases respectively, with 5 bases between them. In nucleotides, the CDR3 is TGCGCCAGCAGCTTGGTTGGGAATTCACCCCTCCACTTT. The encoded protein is CASSLVGNSPLHF.

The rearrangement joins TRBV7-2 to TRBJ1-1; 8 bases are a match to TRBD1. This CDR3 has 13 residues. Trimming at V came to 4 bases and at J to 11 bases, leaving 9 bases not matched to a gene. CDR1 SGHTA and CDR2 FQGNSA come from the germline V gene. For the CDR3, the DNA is TGTGCCAGCAGCTCCGACAGGGGAGTAGGCGCTTTCTTT. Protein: CASSSDRGVGAFF.

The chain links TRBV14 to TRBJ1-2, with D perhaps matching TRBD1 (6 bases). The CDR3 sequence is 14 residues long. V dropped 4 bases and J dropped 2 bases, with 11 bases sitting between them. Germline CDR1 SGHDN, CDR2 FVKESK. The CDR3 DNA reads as TGTGCCAGCAGCCGGCGACAGGAAAACTATGGCTACACCTTC. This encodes CASSRRQENYGYTF.

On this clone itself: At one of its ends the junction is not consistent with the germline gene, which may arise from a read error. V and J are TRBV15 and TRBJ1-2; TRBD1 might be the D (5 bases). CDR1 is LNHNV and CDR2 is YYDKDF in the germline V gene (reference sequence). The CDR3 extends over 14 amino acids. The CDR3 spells CVTSRDQGPYGYTF. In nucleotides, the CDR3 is TGTGTCACCAGCAGAGATCAGGGCCCCTATGGCTACACCTTC. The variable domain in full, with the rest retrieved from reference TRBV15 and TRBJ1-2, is DAMVIQNPRYQVTQFGKPVTLSCSQTLNHNVMYWYQQKSSQAPKLLFHYYDKDFNNEADTPDNFQSRRPNTSFCFLDIRSPGLGDTAMYLCVTSRDQGPYGYTFGSGTRLTVV.

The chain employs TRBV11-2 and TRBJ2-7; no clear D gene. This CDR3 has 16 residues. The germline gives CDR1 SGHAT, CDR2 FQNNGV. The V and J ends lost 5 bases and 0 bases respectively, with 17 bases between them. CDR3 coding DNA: TGTGCCAGCAGCCAAGGTACAGCCAGGAGCTCCTACGAGCAGTACGTC. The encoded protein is CASSQGTARSSYEQYV.

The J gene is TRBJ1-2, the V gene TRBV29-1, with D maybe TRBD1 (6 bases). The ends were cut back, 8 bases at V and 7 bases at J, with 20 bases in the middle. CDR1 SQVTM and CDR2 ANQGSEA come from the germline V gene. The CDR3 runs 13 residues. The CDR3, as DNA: TGCAGCATTGTGTACGGGGGCCGAGGTGGCTACACCTTC. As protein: CSIVYGGRGGYTF.

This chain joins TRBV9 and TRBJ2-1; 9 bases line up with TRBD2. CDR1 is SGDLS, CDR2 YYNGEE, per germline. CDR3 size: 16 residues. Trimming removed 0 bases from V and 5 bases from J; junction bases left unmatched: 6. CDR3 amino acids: CASSVEGSGGNNEQFF. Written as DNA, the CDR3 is TGTGCCAGCAGCGTAGAAGGTAGCGGGGGTAACAATGAGCAGTTCTTC.

The CDR3 bases are TGCGCCAGCAGCCCGGGACAGTCCTACAATGAGCAGTTCTTC. This codes for CASSPGQSYNEQFF. The chain uses TRBV5-1 and TRBJ2-1; TRBD1 matches at 7 bases. The CDR3 spans 14 residues. In germline, CDR1 is SGHRS, CDR2 YFSETQ. The ends lost 4 bases at V and 1 base at J; junction bases unmatched: 2.

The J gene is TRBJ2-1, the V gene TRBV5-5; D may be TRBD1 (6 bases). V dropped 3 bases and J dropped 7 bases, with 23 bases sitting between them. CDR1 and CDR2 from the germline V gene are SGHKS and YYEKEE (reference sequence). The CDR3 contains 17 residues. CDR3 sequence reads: CASSSPARDRTSNEQFF. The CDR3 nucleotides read TGTGCCAGCAGCTCCCCTGCCCGCGACAGGACTTCTAATGAGCAGTTCTTC.

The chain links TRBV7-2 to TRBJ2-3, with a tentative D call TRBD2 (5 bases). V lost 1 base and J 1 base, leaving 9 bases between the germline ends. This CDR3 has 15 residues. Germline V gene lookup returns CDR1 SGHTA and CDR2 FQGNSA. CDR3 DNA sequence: TGTGCCAGCAGCTTAGATGGACTGGGCACAGATACGCAGTATTTT. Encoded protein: CASSLDGLGTDTQYF.

CDR3 nucleotide sequence: TGTGCCAGCAACGCGAACACCGGGGAGCTGTTTTTT. It codes for CASNANTGELFF. V and J are TRBV6-5 and TRBJ2-2; D not certain. The CDR3 runs to 12 residues. Germline V gene sequence: CDR1 MNHEY, CDR2 SVGAGI. Trimming cost V 7 bases and J 0 bases, with 3 bases left between them.

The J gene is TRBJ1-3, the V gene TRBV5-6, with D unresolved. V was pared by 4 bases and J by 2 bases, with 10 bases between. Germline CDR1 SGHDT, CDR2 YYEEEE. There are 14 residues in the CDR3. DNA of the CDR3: TGTGCCAGCAGCCTCTTCGGGGCTGGAAACACCATATATTTT. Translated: CASSLFGAGNTIYF. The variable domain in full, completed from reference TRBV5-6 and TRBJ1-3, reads DAGVTQSPTHLIKTRGQQVTLRCSPKSGHDTVSWYQQALGQGPQFIFQYYEEEERQRGNFPDRFSGHQFPNYSSELNVNALLLGDSALYLCASSLFGAGNTIYFGEGSWLTVV.

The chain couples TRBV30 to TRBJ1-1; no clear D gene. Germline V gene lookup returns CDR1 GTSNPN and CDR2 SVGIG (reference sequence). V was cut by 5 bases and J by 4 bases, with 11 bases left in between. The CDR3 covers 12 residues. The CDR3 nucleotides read TGTGCCTGGGGGAGGGATGGCACTGAAGCTTTCTTT. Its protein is CAWGRDGTEAFF.

The CDR3 spells CASREVVENEQFF. DNA for the CDR3: TGCGCCAGCAGGGAGGTGGTTGAAAATGAGCAGTTCTTC. V is TRBV5-1 and J is TRBJ2-1; D is possibly TRBD2 (5 bases). This CDR3 contains 13 residues. The V end lost 5 bases, the J end lost 7 bases, and 13 bases lay between the germline ends. CDR1 is SGHRS, CDR2 YFSETQ, per germline.

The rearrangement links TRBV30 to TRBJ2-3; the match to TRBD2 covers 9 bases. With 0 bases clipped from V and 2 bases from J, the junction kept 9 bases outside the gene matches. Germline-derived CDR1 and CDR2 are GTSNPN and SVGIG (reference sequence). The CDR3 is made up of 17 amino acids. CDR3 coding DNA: TGTGCCTGGAGTGTAGAGGGACTAGCAGGTACCACAGATACGCAGTATTTT. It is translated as CAWSVEGLAGTTDTQYF.

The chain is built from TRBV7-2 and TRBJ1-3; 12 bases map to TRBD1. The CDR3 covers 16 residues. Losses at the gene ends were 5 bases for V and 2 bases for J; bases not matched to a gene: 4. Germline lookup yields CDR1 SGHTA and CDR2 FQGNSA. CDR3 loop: CASSLGQGATGNTIYF. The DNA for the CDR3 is TGTGCCAGCAGCCTGGGACAGGGGGCGACTGGAAACACCATATATTTT.